This T cell receptor beta chain was profiled in a study of tumor-infiltrating lymphocytes in primary liver carcinoma. Study summary: The yield of productive TCRbeta reads per sample was roughly 3.65 to 8 million and was similar across tissue types.

This CDR3 contains 14 residues. The germline CDR1 and CDR2 sequences are MNHNY and SVGAGI (reference sequence). A primer matching the constant region was used to make TCR beta cDNA from 500 to 600 ng of total RNA. For TCR beta, libraries were produced by three nested multiplex PCR rounds using slightly modified ARM-PCR. Two initial PCR rounds of about 10 cycles each paired TRBV1-TRBV30 forward primers with a C-beta reverse primer. TCRdb processed the multiplex PCR reads anew with MiXCR; each CDR3 protein has one entry. The table has 310,000 or so distinct CDR3 sequences, less than 70% seen once. Points from the study as a whole: Between tumor regions, pairs overlapped more than tumor-adjacent and tumor-blood pairs did.

Of note for this clonotype: Its target is not known. The junction departs from the called germline gene at one end, perhaps through a read error.

RNA isolated from unsorted whole blood supplied the blood RNA, with germline DNA also extracted. The rearrangement joins TRBV6-6 to TRBJ1-2, with D possibly TRBD1 on 6 matching bases. Sequencing was carried out using peripheral blood. The receptor comes from a man in his forties or fifties with primary liver carcinoma and hepatitis B virus infection. CDR3 nucleotides: TGTACCAGCACTACTACAGGGTTCAGGAATGGCTACACCTTC. Protein product: CTSTTTGFRNGYTF.